The 18 T cell receptor beta chains reported below all come from one sample, sequenced in a study of CXCR3-negative and CXCR3-positive naive CD8 T cells. Study observations and caveats: TRB CDR3 hydrophobicity was greater in CXCR3-positive naive cells than in CXCR3-negative naive cells.

It was by 5' RACE with UMI labels that the TRB cDNA libraries were prepared. Reprocessing the 5' RACE reads, TCRdb reports a single entry for every CDR3 protein and omits DNA. The sample's table shows 110,000 or so distinct CDR3 sequences. For these TCRs, the target antigens are not known. Sequences were obtained from naive CXCR3+ CD8+ T cells from blood. As for subset: CD45RO-CCR7+CD27+CD95- naive CD8+ T cells expressing CXCR3 (TNR3+). The receptor source for this set is a human donor in good health. Some clones in this sample may be carry-over from other donors' samples.

V and J are TRBV7-9 and TRBJ2-1. Germline V gene lookup returns CDR1 SEHNR and CDR2 FQNEAQ (reference sequence). The CDR3 consists of 11 residues. CDR3 sequence reads: CASSLAYQQFF. Together with reference TRBV7-9 and TRBJ2-1, the CDR3 gives the full variable domain: DTGVSQNPRHKITKRGQNVTFRCDPISEHNRLYWYRQTLGQGPEFLTYFQNEAQLEKSRLLSDRFSAERPKGSFSTLEIQRTEQGDSAMYLCASSLAYQQFFGPGTRLTVL.

This rearrangement joins TRBV5-8 to TRBJ1-1; TCRdb reports TRBD1, a call that lacks DNA to check it against. Germline CDR1 reads SGHTS; CDR2 reads YDEGEE. This CDR3 has 18 residues. CDR3: CASSPADRGLRLNTEAFF. Variable domain in full (rest from reference TRBV5-8 and TRBJ1-1): EAGVTQSPTHLIKTRGQQATLRCSPISGHTSVYWYQQALGLGLQFLLWYDEGEERNRGNFPPRFSGRQFPNYSSELNVNALELEDSALYLCASSPADRGLRLNTEAFFGQGTRLTVV.

This chain uses TRBV4-3 with TRBJ2-7; TCRdb's D gene call, TRBD2, goes unchecked for lack of DNA. Germline loops: CDR1 LGHNA, CDR2 YSLEER. The CDR3 is 14 amino acids. The CDR3 region is CASSQGRGNYEQYF.

The gene calls are TRBV4-1 and TRBJ2-7; TCRdb selects TRBD1, and the lack of DNA leaves this call unchecked. This CDR3 is 14 amino acids long. Germline lookup yields CDR1 MGHRA and CDR2 YSYEKL. The chain's CDR3 is CASSQELQGYEQYF.

The chain carries TRBV9 and TRBJ1-4; TCRdb returns TRBD1, unconfirmable since there is no DNA. The CDR3 contains 15 residues. From germline, CDR1 is SGDLS and CDR2 YYNGEE. CDR3 protein: CASSVGDTTNEKLFF.

The genes are TRBV29-1 and TRBJ2-2; the TRBD1 assignment by TCRdb is unverifiable without DNA. Germline V gene data show CDR1 as SQVTM and CDR2 as ANQGSEA. The length of the CDR3 is 15 residues. CDR3: CSVLVAGMNTGELFF.

The CDR3 sequence: CSASSGNDYTF. The gene calls are TRBV20-1 and TRBJ1-2. CDR1 DFQATT and CDR2 SNEGSKA come from the germline V gene (reference sequence). The CDR3 loop spans 11 amino acids.

The chain couples TRBV29-1 to TRBJ2-1; TCRdb names TRBD1, which stays unverified in the absence of DNA. The germline V gene has CDR1 SQVTM and CDR2 ANQGSEA. The CDR3 has 12 amino acids. CDR3 protein: CSAGQGANEQFF.

The chain is built from TRBV9 and TRBJ2-4; TCRdb calls TRBD2, which cannot be checked without DNA. CDR3 size: 14 residues. The germline CDR1 and CDR2 sequences are SGDLS and YYNGEE. The chain's CDR3 is CASSAGTSIDIQYF.

This chain joins TRBV27 and TRBJ2-1; TCRdb reports TRBD1, a call that lacks DNA to check it against. Germline CDR1 reads MNHEY; CDR2 reads SMNVEV (reference sequence). This CDR3 is 15 amino acids long. The CDR3 loop reads CASSLFKGGLSEQFF.

The CDR3: CASSVGTTRYNEQFF. The chain combines TRBV7-3 with TRBJ2-1; TCRdb calls TRBD1, which cannot be checked without DNA. Germline V lookup: CDR1 SGHTA, CDR2 FQGTGA. This CDR3 comprises 15 residues.

V and J are TRBV5-1 and TRBJ1-1; there is no DNA to check the TCRdb D call of TRBD1. The germline V gene has CDR1 SGHRS and CDR2 YFSETQ. The CDR3 has 14 residues. The CDR3 loop reads CASSGGQANTEAFF.

The chain has TRBV6-5 and TRBJ2-3; lacking DNA, the TRBD2 call made by TCRdb goes unchecked. This CDR3 has 15 residues. Germline CDR1 is MNHEY and CDR2 is SVGAGI. CDR3: CASNSGGTSTDTQYF.

V gene TRBV5-1 combines with J gene TRBJ1-1. The germline V gene has CDR1 SGHRS and CDR2 YFSETQ. The CDR3 length is 14 residues. CDR3 residues: CTSSLDRVNTEAFF.

This chain joins TRBV20-1 and TRBJ1-5; TCRdb calls TRBD1, which cannot be checked without DNA. This CDR3 spans 17 amino acids. The germline gives CDR1 DFQATT, CDR2 SNEGSKA (reference sequence). CDR3: CSARDGTGDYSNQPQHF.

The rearrangement links TRBV7-2 to TRBJ1-5. The CDR3 spans 15 residues. The germline gives CDR1 SGHTA, CDR2 FQGNSA. CDR3 region: CASSLWGLSDQPQHF.

J is TRBJ2-1 and V is TRBV4-3; checking the TCRdb D call of TRBD1 is not possible without DNA. CDR3 length: 14 residues. From germline, CDR1 is LGHNA and CDR2 YSLEER. The CDR3 is CASSQDGTDWAQFF.

The J gene is TRBJ2-1, the V gene TRBV18; TCRdb's D gene call, TRBD2, goes unchecked for lack of DNA. Per the germline V gene, CDR1 is KGHSH and CDR2 is LQKENI. CDR3 length: 15 residues. CDR3 region: CASSPPELADNEQFF.